The next 29 T cell receptor beta chains were all read from a single sample in a study of T cells in localized non-small cell lung cancer. TCRdb's table, derived via immunoSEQ multiplex PCR, lists solely in-frame clones and lacks some. The repertoire holds about 3,000 clones, with around 25% as singletons. Sample: lung tumor tissue, taken before any cancer treatment. These receptors all stem from a man aged 40 to 75 with stage III lung adenocarcinoma.

In this sample, this clone is medium-sized. The J gene is TRBJ2-1, the V gene TRBV11-3; possibly TRBD1 or TRBD2 for D (5 bases each). The germline V gene encodes CDR1 SGHNT and CDR2 YENEEA. Trimming removed 3 bases from V and 5 bases from J, with 14 bases in between. The CDR3 covers 15 residues. CDR3 residues: CASSLYGTDNNEQFF. The CDR3 DNA sequence: TGTGCCAGCAGCTTGTACGGGACGGATAACAATGAGCAGTTCTTC.

The rearrangement uses TRBV4-1 and TRBJ1-2; possibly TRBD1 for D (5 bases). The germline CDR1 and CDR2 sequences are MGHRA and YSYEKL. V lost 0 bases, J lost 4 bases, and 24 bases lay in between. This CDR3 contains 19 residues. CDR3 in DNA: TGCGCCAGCAGCCAAGATGTGGGGGTGAACAGGATCAGGAGCTATGGCTACACCTTC. This translates into CASSQDVGVNRIRSYGYTF.

This clone showed up just a few times. This rearrangement joins TRBV7-8 to TRBJ2-1, with 8 bases fitting TRBD2. The CDR3 sequence is 15 residues long. Germline CDR1 is SGHVS and CDR2 is FQNEAQ. Trimming took 4 bases from V and 0 from J; bases not matched to a gene: 2. CDR3 nucleotides: TGTGCCAGCAGCTCGGGGGGGAGCTCCTACAATGAGCAGTTCTTC. Its protein product is CASSSGGSSYNEQFF. The full variable domain, completed using reference TRBV7-8 and TRBJ2-1, is GAGVSQSPRYKVAKRGQDVALRCDPISGHVSLFWYQQALGQGPEFLTYFQNEAQLDKSGLPSDRFFAERPEGSVSTLKIQRTQQEDSAVYLCASSSGGSSYNEQFFGPGTRLTVL.

This clone is medium-sized in the sample. The J gene is TRBJ2-3, the V gene TRBV6-8, with 8 bases that match TRBD2. The CDR3 length is 16 residues. CDR1 and CDR2 (germline): MNHGY, SAAAGT. Trimming took 7 bases from V and 2 from J; bases not matched to a gene: 11. The chain's CDR3 is CASTTTQRGPTDTQYF. In DNA, the CDR3 is TGTGCCAGCACTACTACTCAGCGGGGGCCCACAGATACGCAGTATTTT.

The chain employs TRBV28 and TRBJ2-7, with D possibly TRBD2 on 6 matching bases. Trimming cost V 5 bases and J 5 bases, with 19 bases left between them. The CDR3 has 15 amino acids. Germline values: CDR1 MDHEN, CDR2 SYDVKM. The CDR3 DNA reads TGTGCCAGCAGTCCTCCGGGCGGGGCCAGCCACGAGCAGTACTTC. This gives the protein CASSPPGGASHEQYF. The entire variable domain, with the rest obtained from reference TRBV28 and TRBJ2-7, is as follows: DVKVTQSSRYLVKRTGEKVFLECVQDMDHENMFWYRQDPGLGLRLIYFSYDVKMKEKGDIPEGYSVSREKKERFSLILESASTNQTSMYLCASSPPGGASHEQYFGPGTRLTVT.

The chain couples TRBV10-1 to TRBJ1-2, with 8 bases aligning to TRBD1. The V and J ends lost 7 bases and 0 bases, in that order; junction bases with no gene match: 16. The CDR3 consists of 18 residues. Germline V gene lookup returns CDR1 WNHNN and CDR2 SYGVQD (reference sequence). CDR3 nucleotides: TGCGCCAGCAACCGACAGGGGCCTTCCTACTTAGCTAACTATGGCTACACCTTC. Amino acids: CASNRQGPSYLANYGYTF.

This clone is deemed medium-sized. The DNA for the CDR3 is TGTGCCAGTAGTAAGGGACCAAATAGCAATCAGCCCCAGCATTTT. This sequence encodes CASSKGPNSNQPQHF. This chain joins TRBV19 and TRBJ1-5, with a tentative D call TRBD1 (5 bases). CDR3 length: 15 amino acids. The ends were cut back, 4 bases at V and 0 bases at J, with 10 bases in the middle. In germline, CDR1 is LNHDA, CDR2 SQIVND (reference sequence).

This clone is classed as medium-sized. V and J are TRBV11-3 and TRBJ2-7; 9 bases are a match to TRBD2. CDR3 length: 18 residues. Germline V lookup: CDR1 SGHNT, CDR2 YENEEA. Unmatched junction bases numbered 14, after V lost 5 bases and J lost 0 bases. CDR3 protein: CASSPLFSGGQFSYEQYF. The CDR3 nucleotides read TGTGCCAGCAGCCCCCTCTTTAGCGGGGGACAGTTCTCCTACGAGCAGTACTTC.

This chain connects TRBV19 to TRBJ2-2; 7 bases match TRBD1. V gave up 4 bases and J gave up 5 bases; unmatched junction bases: 10. The CDR3 totals 16 residues. Germline V lookup: CDR1 LNHDA, CDR2 SQIVND (reference sequence). In DNA, the CDR3 is TGTGCCAGTAGTACATTGGCAGGGGGTCGAACCGGGGAGCTGTTTTTT. This translates into CASSTLAGGRTGELFF. The full variable domain, with the rest looked up from reference TRBV19 and TRBJ2-2, is DGGITQSPKYLFRKEGQNVTLSCEQNLNHDAMYWYRQDPGQGLRLIYYSQIVNDFQKGDIAEGYSVSREKKESFPLTVTSAQKNPTAFYLCASSTLAGGRTGELFFGEGSRLTVL.

By share, this clone counts as medium-sized (0.01 to 0.1%). The chain links TRBV11-3 to TRBJ1-2, with TRBD1 identical over 10 bases. V lost 2 bases, J lost 8 bases, and 8 bases stayed unmatched. This CDR3 is built from 15 residues. Per germline, CDR1 SGHNT and CDR2 YENEEA. This CDR3 is CASSLSGQGEGGYTF. The CDR3 nucleotides read TGTGCCAGCAGCTTATCAGGACAGGGGGAAGGGGGCTACACCTTC.

This clone has a handful of counts. The chain links TRBV18 to TRBJ2-5; maybe TRBD1 (5 bases). The CDR3 contains 14 residues. In germline, CDR1 is KGHSH, CDR2 LQKENI. With 5 bases removed from V and 4 bases from J, the gap between germline ends came to 14 bases. The CDR3 loop is CASSSQGMGETQYF. The CDR3 DNA reads TGTGCCAGCTCATCTCAGGGAATGGGAGAGACCCAGTACTTC.

The chain is built from TRBV29-1 and TRBJ2-7, with a tentative D call TRBD1 (6 bases). Trimming cost V 6 bases and J 2 bases, with 17 bases left between them. CDR3 length equals 14 residues. Germline V gene sequence: CDR1 SQVTM, CDR2 ANQGSEA. As DNA, the CDR3 is TGCAGCGTCCTCTGGGGGCAGTTCCCCTACGAGCAGTACTTC. As protein: CSVLWGQFPYEQYF.

The chain has TRBV18 and TRBJ2-3; 12 positions agree with TRBD2. The CDR3 runs to 18 residues. The V segment lost 2 bases and the J segment 2 bases; nucleotides outside the gene matches: 8. Germline V gene lookup returns CDR1 KGHSH and CDR2 LQKENI. In DNA form, the CDR3 reads TGTGCCAGCTCACCAACCTGGACTAGCGGGGTAGCCACAGATACGCAGTATTTT. Protein product: CASSPTWTSGVATDTQYF.

This chain links TRBV25-1 with TRBJ2-3, with D possibly being TRBD2 (6 bases). With 8 bases removed from V and 4 bases from J, the gap between germline ends came to 10 bases. Looked up from germline, CDR1 is MGHDK and CDR2 is SYGVNS. This CDR3 has 12 amino acids. In nucleotides, the CDR3 is TGTGCCAGCGCCGGGAGTTCAGATACGCAGTATTTT. It encodes CASAGSSDTQYF.

This clone was seen only a few times. The chain employs TRBV27 and TRBJ1-6; perhaps TRBD1 as D (6 bases). V lost 5 bases, J lost 0 bases, and 14 bases lay in between. The CDR3 is 17 amino acids. Germline V gene lookup returns CDR1 MNHEY and CDR2 SMNVEV (reference sequence). CDR3 region: CASSVMGASSYNSPLHF. The DNA for the CDR3 is TGTGCCAGCAGTGTGATGGGGGCGAGCTCCTATAATTCACCCCTCCACTTT.

This clone appeared once. This sequence joins TRBV14 and TRBJ1-2; D is ambiguous. CDR1 and CDR2 from the germline V gene are SGHDN and FVKESK. V dropped 4 bases and J dropped 4 bases, with 10 bases sitting between them. The CDR3 has 13 residues. The DNA for the CDR3 is TGTGCCAGCAGCCCACAGATGAGCTATGGCTACACCTTC. Its translation: CASSPQMSYGYTF.

This chain uses TRBV6-8 with TRBJ1-2; 10 positions match TRBD1. From germline, CDR1 is MNHGY and CDR2 SAAAGT. The CDR3 has 16 residues. V lost 5 bases and J lost 6; bases outside the gene matches: 12. CDR3 amino acids: CASSPRTGGNRDGYTF. DNA for the CDR3: TGTGCCAGCAGTCCAAGGACAGGGGGTAATCGAGATGGCTACACCTTC.

V gene TRBV18 combines with J gene TRBJ2-1; D is perhaps TRBD2 (6 bases). Trimming pared 1 base from V and 5 bases from J, leaving 12 bases between. The length of the CDR3 is 15 residues. Germline lookup yields CDR1 KGHSH and CDR2 LQKENI. The CDR3 DNA reads as TGTGCCAGCTCACCACAATCCGGGGGAGACAATGAGCAGTTCTTC. Protein: CASSPQSGGDNEQFF. Full variable domain (remainder filled in from reference TRBV18 and TRBJ2-1): NAGVMQNPRHLVRRRGQEARLRCSPMKGHSHVYWYRQLPEEGLKFMVYLQKENIIDESGMPKERFSAEFPKEGPSILRIQQVVRGDSAAYFCASSPQSGGDNEQFFGPGTRLTVL.

CDR3 nucleotides: TGTGCCAGCAGCTTAGACCAACTTTTGCGTACAGATACGCAGTATTTT. It translates to CASSLDQLLRTDTQYF. The chain combines TRBV11-3 with TRBJ2-3, with D unresolved. Trimming cost V 0 bases and J 3 bases, with 13 bases left between them. Germline V gene sequence: CDR1 SGHNT, CDR2 YENEEA. This CDR3 is built from 16 residues.

The chain has TRBV11-3 and TRBJ2-4, with 7 bases that match TRBD2. CDR1 is SGHNT, CDR2 YENEEA, per germline. V was clipped by 5 bases and J by 0 bases; unmatched bases: 4. The CDR3 is 15 residues long. CDR3 nucleotides: TGTGCCAGCAGCCCCCCGGGAGGAGCCAAAAACATTCAGTACTTC. Encoded protein: CASSPPGGAKNIQYF.

The chain couples TRBV11-3 to TRBJ2-3, with 9 bases aligning to TRBD2. The germline V gene encodes CDR1 SGHNT and CDR2 YENEEA. The V segment lost 6 bases and the J segment 3 bases; nucleotides outside the gene matches: 7. The CDR3 runs 15 residues. DNA of the CDR3: TGTGCCAGCAGGGGGCTAGCGGGGCGGACAGATACGCAGTATTTT. Protein: CASRGLAGRTDTQYF.

V gene TRBV30 combines with J gene TRBJ2-3, with D unresolved. In germline, CDR1 is GTSNPN, CDR2 SVGIG (reference sequence). There are 11 residues in the CDR3. V was cut by 5 bases and J by 10 bases, with 13 bases left in between. The CDR3 DNA reads TGTGCCTGGGATGGCTCTGGAGCGCAGTATTTT. As protein: CAWDGSGAQYF.

This clone has just one count. The chain uses TRBV14 and TRBJ2-3; the D is unclear. The length of the CDR3 is 15 residues. Trimming cost V 0 bases and J 1 base, with 8 bases left between them. Germline loops: CDR1 SGHDN, CDR2 FVKESK. This CDR3 reads CASSQDRVRTDTQYF. CDR3 sequence (DNA): TGTGCCAGCAGCCAAGATCGGGTCCGCACAGATACGCAGTATTTT.

The chain carries TRBV14 and TRBJ1-3, with no clear D. This CDR3 is 17 amino acids long. Germline lookup yields CDR1 SGHDN and CDR2 FVKESK. V was trimmed by 1 base and J by 4 bases, leaving 17 bases between them. The chain's CDR3 is CASSQVEGSYRGNTIYF. Written as DNA, the CDR3 is TGTGCCAGCAGCCAAGTAGAAGGGTCGTATCGGGGAAACACCATATATTTT.

With respect to this clone: Germline is not matched at one junction end, which may reflect a read error. The chain joins TRBV5-1 to TRBJ2-2; D remains unclear. The CDR3 runs to 15 residues. CDR1 is SGHRS and CDR2 is YFSETQ in the germline V gene. The chain's CDR3 is CASSLESFGTGELFF. In DNA form, the CDR3 reads TGCGCCAGCAGTTTGGAGTCCTTTGGGACCGGGGAGCTGTTTTTT.

The rearrangement links TRBV11-3 to TRBJ2-4; D ambiguous. Germline CDR1 SGHNT, CDR2 YENEEA. The V and J ends lost 3 bases and 6 bases respectively, with 12 bases between them. This CDR3 is built from 14 residues. The chain's CDR3 is CASSLAGRRNIQYF. In nucleotides, the CDR3 is TGTGCCAGCAGCTTGGCCGGCAGAAGAAACATTCAGTACTTC.

This rearrangement joins TRBV5-1 to TRBJ1-1; 12 bases match TRBD1. Losses at the gene ends were 2 bases for V and 3 bases for J; bases not matched to a gene: 8. Germline CDR1 reads SGHRS; CDR2 reads YFSETQ. CDR3 length equals 17 residues. Here the CDR3 DNA reads TGCGCCAGCAGCTTCGGCGGGACAGGGGGCCGAGACACTGAAGCTTTCTTT. Its translation is CASSFGGTGGRDTEAFF.

This clone is medium-sized. This chain joins TRBV6-8 and TRBJ1-2, with D maybe TRBD1 (6 bases). V was shortened by 6 bases and J by 1 base, with 27 bases between the two germline ends. This CDR3 has 19 amino acids. CDR1 MNHGY and CDR2 SAAAGT come from the germline V gene. The CDR3 sequence is CASRVAQTGGPRGNYGYTF. Written as DNA, the CDR3 is TGTGCCAGCAGAGTAGCTCAGACAGGTGGTCCCAGGGGTAACTATGGCTACACCTTC.

The chain links TRBV6-8 to TRBJ1-2, with a tentative D call TRBD1 (6 bases). The germline V gene has CDR1 MNHGY and CDR2 SAAAGT. This CDR3 spans 13 amino acids. V was clipped by 5 bases and J by 6 bases, with 13 bases between them. The CDR3 is CASSQPRGNGYTF. The CDR3 nucleotides read TGTGCCAGCAGTCAACCCAGGGGAAATGGCTACACCTTC.